This is a list of T cell receptor beta chains from one sample in a study of T cells in Graves' hyperthyroidism and ophthalmopathy. Via MiXCR, TCRdb re-called the multiplex PCR reads, giving one row per CDR3 protein. The sample has 500,000 to 700,000 distinct CDR3 sequences, 16% seen once. Sequencing was done on a sample of blood. All receptors come from a woman aged 18 to 35 with Graves' hyperthyroidism. CDR3s include the opening cysteine and the closing phenylalanine or tryptophan.

j_call cdr3_length v_call cdr3_aa
TRBJ2-5 14 TRBV12-3/TRBV12-4 CASSRTGGMETQYF
TRBJ1-1 13 TRBV30 CAWSVNRNTEAFF
TRBJ2-3 18 TRBV7-8 CASSLVGGGTQSTDTQYF
TRBJ1-1 16 TRBV5-1 CASKLFPGTANTEAFF
TRBJ1-5 15 TRBV28 CASSFGWNSNQPQHF
TRBJ2-1 18 TRBV24-1 CATSGWTREGSSYNEQFF
TRBJ1-5 18 TRBV12-5 CASGLVHTAGGINQPQHF
TRBJ2-5 14 TRBV7-9 CASSPRQGRETQYF
TRBJ2-3 17 TRBV24-1 CATSDFTDRTSTDTQYF
TRBJ2-5 12 TRBV3-1 CASSSRTETQYF
TRBJ2-7 14 TRBV20-1 CSARWTSGPYEQYF
TRBJ2-3 15 TRBV28 CASSLPLVGTDTQYF
TRBJ2-3 14 TRBV7-2 CASSLGQGQVTQYF
TRBJ1-1 11 TRBV29-1 CSGGMNTEAFF
TRBJ1-3 15 TRBV24-1 CATSGSGPSGNTIYF
TRBJ1-1 13 TRBV19 CASRLTGNTEAFF
TRBJ2-7 13 TRBV7-2 CASSSSRGYEQYF
TRBJ1-5 16 TRBV20-1 CSAQAGQVHSNQPQHF
TRBJ2-1 16 TRBV5-8 CASSLVGRRGGYEQFF
TRBJ2-7 12 TRBV12-3/TRBV12-4 CASSMTFYEQYF
TRBJ2-1 13 TRBV12-3/TRBV12-4 CASSLVSDNEQFF
TRBJ1-1 13 TRBV2 CASKDILNTEAFF
TRBJ1-1 14 TRBV3-1 CASSPYRGRPEAFF
TRBJ2-7 14 TRBV5-1 CASRYKQGTYEQYF
TRBJ2-7 13 TRBV7-9 CASSLGEAYEQYF
TRBJ1-2 15 TRBV4-3 CASSPKGTYGGGYTF
TRBJ2-2 17 TRBV5-8 CASSLMVGAANTGEPFF
TRBJ2-1 14 TRBV12-3/TRBV12-4 CASSLGTGHNEQFF
TRBJ2-3 15 TRBV12-3/TRBV12-4 CASSWASGGADTQYF
TRBJ2-2 18 TRBV5-5 CASSLVRGTALVTGELFF
TRBJ1-5 17 TRBV24-1 CATSHGQGIYSNQPQHF
TRBJ1-3 16 TRBV10-3 CAITPGQGGSGNTIYF
TRBJ2-5 15 TRBV11-2 CASSLFFRSQETQYF
TRBJ2-7 14 TRBV20-1 CSATSGRGSYEQYF
TRBJ2-7 13 TRBV2 CASRASGTYEQYF
TRBJ2-6 15 TRBV7-2 CASSSIGAGANVLTF
TRBJ2-7 14 TRBV27 CASSLSGLSDEQYF
TRBJ2-7 16 TRBV7-8 CASSLELRERVYEQYF
TRBJ1-1 12 TRBV28 CATFRGRTEAFF
TRBJ1-1 13 TRBV30 CAGSRIMNTEAFF
TRBJ2-6 16 TRBV2 CASSEGRLTGANVLTF
TRBJ2-1 15 TRBV18 CASSPGGAAYNEQFF
TRBJ1-1 16 TRBV28 CASSWEVRESGTEAFF
TRBJ2-7 16 TRBV15 CATSRGDTGFSYEQYF
TRBJ2-1 17 TRBV7-9 CASSILPGLAGGDEQFF
TRBJ1-1 13 TRBV20-1 CSARAGANTEAFF
TRBJ2-4 17 TRBV11-2 CASSSGISGWAKNIQYF
TRBJ2-7 17 TRBV5-1 CASSLAPTSGRTYEQYF
TRBJ2-4 16 TRBV20-1 CSARELTEGTKNIQYF
TRBJ2-2 15 TRBV20-1 CSAKPHSGIPGELFF
TRBJ2-1 16 TRBV27 CASSLSRRSSYNEQFF
TRBJ2-7 13 TRBV28 CASSFGDNYEQYF
TRBJ1-6 13 TRBV20-1 CSARPGGNSPLHF
TRBJ2-7 14 TRBV12-3/TRBV12-4 CASSPDGGGYEQYF
TRBJ2-5 15 TRBV27 CASRKQGGNQETQYF